One T cell receptor beta chain is described in this entry. Antigen: not known. The data were taken from a study of shared clonotypes between healthy human individuals. In the study overall: Used for every donor were three CD4 naive, three CD4 memory, two CD8 naive and one CD8 memory plate. Notes on the study in general: Larger richness was generally estimated for naive than memory subsets. Naive CD4 clonotype sharing across a few donors was about 5.3%.

Clones were read by immunoSEQ multiplex PCR, and TCRdb kept only the in-frame ones, dropping some. The profile covers about 510,000 clones, with about 95% appearing a single time and about 0.057% taken by the ten largest. The CDR3 is 14 residues long. Germline CDR1 is MDHEN and CDR2 is SYDVKM. The ends lost 4 bases at V and 3 bases at J; junction bases unmatched: 4. Specimen: naive CD4+ T cells sorted from blood. Subset of the sample: CD45RA+ positively selected. The source of this sequence is a woman in her twenties or thirties in good health. This chain joins TRBV28 and TRBJ2-7; 9 bases are a match to TRBD1. Here the CDR3 DNA reads TGTGCCAGCAGTTACGGACAGGGGATCTACGAGCAGTACTTC. Its protein product is CASSYGQGIYEQYF.